The 20 T cell receptor beta chains below were found in one sample sequenced in a study of human T cells and chemical hapten exposure. TCRdb itself ran the RACE reads through MiXCR, one entry per CDR3 protein. The profile shows some 330,000 distinct CDR3 sequences, 5.5% of them singletons. Stated time point: pre-sensitization, week 0. Treatment indicated: therapeutic diphenylcyclopropenone sensitization with weekly scalp DPC. The source material was whole blood, sampled in connection with sensitization to the hapten diphenylcyclopropenone (DPC). These receptors all stem from a woman between 18 and 30 years old with alopecia areata. Some clones in this sample may be carry-over from other donors' samples.

This clonotype has more than one count but fewer than ten. This rearrangement joins TRBV27 to TRBJ2-7, with a tentative D call TRBD2 (7 bases). Germline-derived CDR1 and CDR2 are MNHEY and SMNVEV (reference sequence). V was clipped by 0 bases and J by 2 bases, with 11 bases between them. This CDR3 comprises 15 residues. CDR3 amino acids: CASSLSTGGPYEQYF. The CDR3 bases are TGTGCCAGCAGTTTATCGACGGGGGGCCCCTACGAGCAGTACTTC.

The V gene is TRBV4-3, the J gene TRBJ2-2; D is unclear. The CDR3 covers 16 residues. In germline, CDR1 is LGHNA, CDR2 YSLEER. V gave up 4 bases and J gave up 0 bases, with 12 bases separating them. The CDR3 sequence is CASSPRPQSNTGELFF. In DNA form, the CDR3 reads TGCGCCAGCAGCCCCCGCCCACAGTCGAACACCGGGGAGCTGTTTTTT.

The rearrangement uses TRBV28 and TRBJ1-4; D remains unclear. V was cut by 11 bases and J by 2 bases, with 15 bases left in between. The CDR3 length is 14 residues. The germline V gene encodes CDR1 MDHEN and CDR2 SYDVKM. CDR3 in amino acids: CAVAPGRTNEKLFF. CDR3 coding DNA: TGTGCCGTGGCGCCTGGGCGGACTAATGAAAAACTGTTTTTT.

The sample holds a few counts of this clonotype. V and J are TRBV10-3 and TRBJ1-6, with D maybe TRBD1 (5 bases). The V gene's germline CDR1 is ENHRY and CDR2 SYGVKD. The V end was cut by 8 bases, the J end by 5 bases, with 10 bases between. CDR3 length equals 13 residues. CDR3 amino acids: CAIRTGDNSPLHF. Written as DNA, the CDR3 is TGTGCCATCCGGACGGGGGATAATTCACCCCTCCACTTT.

There are a few counts of this clonotype. An end of the junction differs from the germline gene, which may be a read error. The chain couples TRBV7-7 to TRBJ2-3; 10 nucleotides line up with TRBD2. The length of the CDR3 is 16 residues. Germline V lookup: CDR1 SSHAT, CDR2 FNYEAQ (reference sequence). As DNA, the CDR3 is TGTGCTAGCAGCCCCGGGACTAGCGATCTTACAGATACGCAGTATTTT. Encoded protein: CASSPGTSDLTDTQYF.

This clonotype was seen more than once but under ten times. This sequence joins TRBV9 and TRBJ2-3; TRBD2 matches 11 bases. V was pared by 3 bases and J by 5 bases, with 8 bases of the junction left unmatched. Germline-derived CDR1 and CDR2 are SGDLS and YYNGEE. This CDR3 spans 16 amino acids. The CDR3 sequence: CASSAIAGGAGDTQYF. CDR3 nucleotide sequence: TGTGCCAGCAGCGCGATAGCGGGGGGGGCAGGAGATACGCAGTATTTT.

This clonotype was recorded at least ten times. The chain uses TRBV6-5 and TRBJ2-2; D is perhaps TRBD2 (6 bases). Germline assignment: CDR1 MNHEY and CDR2 SVGAGI. Between the trimmed V and J ends, which lost 2 bases and 6 bases, there was a span of 13 bases. CDR3 size: 15 residues. Here the CDR3 reads CASSYMGGGAGELFF. In DNA, the CDR3 is TGTGCCAGCAGTTACATGGGGGGTGGGGCCGGGGAGCTGTTTTTT.

The table lists this clonotype with many counts. The chain links TRBV25-1 to TRBJ2-7, with 10 nucleotides matching TRBD1. The CDR3 covers 16 residues. Germline values: CDR1 MGHDK, CDR2 SYGVNS. V dropped 2 bases and J dropped 4; count of bases not matched to a gene: 8. The CDR3 region has the DNA TGTGCCAGCAGTGAAGTAGGGACAGGGGTTTCGTACGAGCAGTACTTC. Its translation: CASSEVGTGVSYEQYF.

CDR3 region: CASSLDLSPDTQYF. The DNA of the CDR3 is TGCGCCAGCAGCTTGGATTTAAGTCCAGATACGCAGTATTTT. This chain uses TRBV5-1 with TRBJ2-3; D unresolved. V was trimmed by 0 bases and J by 4 bases, leaving 9 bases between them. Germline-derived CDR1 and CDR2 are SGHRS and YFSETQ. The CDR3 extends over 14 amino acids.

To note about this clonotype: A read error may explain this, as a much larger clone is one base away. The chain is built from TRBV14 and TRBJ1-1; 7 bases are a match to TRBD1. This CDR3 is built from 14 residues. Germline V gene lookup returns CDR1 SGHDN and CDR2 FVKESK. J was trimmed by 0 bases and V by 3 bases; bases with no gene match: 1. The CDR3 region is CASSHGTVNTEAFF. For the CDR3, the DNA is TGTGCCAGCAGCCACGGGACAGTGAACACTGAAGCTTTCTTT.

The chain has TRBV28 and TRBJ1-3; maybe TRBD1 (5 bases). The CDR3 is 15 amino acids. The ends were cut back, 5 bases at V and 0 bases at J, with 11 bases in the middle. The V gene's germline CDR1 is MDHEN and CDR2 SYDVKM. In DNA, the CDR3 is TGTGCCAGCAGTGCTGGGGGGTTCTCTGGAAACACCATATATTTT. This translates into CASSAGGFSGNTIYF.

In its sample, this clonotype was seen many times. This sequence joins TRBV28 and TRBJ2-1; tentatively, D is TRBD1 or TRBD2 (5 bases each). V was pared by 2 bases and J by 4 bases, with 15 bases between. The CDR3 consists of 16 residues. Germline V gene data show CDR1 as MDHEN and CDR2 as SYDVKM. CDR3 DNA: TGTGCCAGCAGTTTACTGGGGGAGAGGCCTTACAATGAGCAGTTCTTC. It codes for CASSLLGERPYNEQFF.

The chain recombines TRBV20-1 with TRBJ2-3, with 11 bases fitting TRBD2. The J segment lost 2 bases and the V segment lost 2 bases, leaving 6 bases of the junction unmatched. The CDR3 runs to 16 residues. Germline CDR1 and CDR2: DFQATT and SNEGSKA (reference sequence). The CDR3 spells CSARSGLAAITDTQYF. CDR3 nucleotide sequence: TGCAGTGCTAGATCGGGACTAGCGGCGATCACAGATACGCAGTATTTT.

This clonotype was counted only a few times. The chain has TRBV7-9 and TRBJ1-1; D gene unclear. The CDR3 length is 16 residues. Germline V gene lookup returns CDR1 SEHNR and CDR2 FQNEAQ (reference sequence). The V end lost 1 base, the J end lost 3 bases, and 15 bases lay between the germline ends. Here the CDR3 reads CASSLVGPSNYTEAFF. As DNA, the CDR3 is TGTGCCAGCAGCTTAGTGGGTCCAAGTAATTACACTGAAGCTTTCTTT.

This clonotype has a handful of counts. This rearrangement joins TRBV18 to TRBJ1-6; perhaps TRBD1 as D (5 bases). V was cut by 1 base and J by 4 bases, with 8 bases left in between. This CDR3 has 15 residues. Germline loops: CDR1 KGHSH, CDR2 LQKENI. DNA for the CDR3: TGTGCCAGCTCACCACAGGGGTTATATAATTCACCCCTCCACTTT. It specifies CASSPQGLYNSPLHF.

This clonotype was observed a handful of times. This chain links TRBV12-3 or TRBV12-4 with TRBJ2-5; D is possibly TRBD2 (5 bases). The CDR3 length is 12 residues. V was clipped by 7 bases and J by 4 bases, with 10 bases between them. Written as DNA, the CDR3 is TGTGCCAGCACCCCAGGAGGAGAGACCCAGTACTTC. As protein: CASTPGGETQYF.

This clonotype was observed at least ten times. The chain joins TRBV12-3 or TRBV12-4 to TRBJ1-4, with D unclear. Trimming took off 3 bases at V and 4 bases at J, with 9 bases between the two ends. CDR3 length equals 14 residues. The CDR3, as DNA: TGTGCCAGCAGTTTGTCGTCGATTAATGAAAAACTGTTTTTT. Translating it yields CASSLSSINEKLFF.

This chain joins TRBV6-2 or TRBV6-3 and TRBJ1-5, with 8 bases aligning to TRBD1. Trimming took 6 bases from V and 0 from J; bases not matched to a gene: 7. CDR1 and CDR2 from the germline V gene are MNHEY and SVGEGT. CDR3 length: 16 amino acids. This chain's CDR3 is CASSPKTGVSNQPQHF. The CDR3 nucleotides read TGTGCCAGCAGCCCCAAGACAGGGGTTAGCAATCAGCCCCAGCATTTT.

This clonotype turned up a few times. The J gene is TRBJ2-5, the V gene TRBV27, with D perhaps assigned TRBD1 or TRBD2 (5 bases each). The CDR3 totals 15 residues. Germline V gene lookup returns CDR1 MNHEY and CDR2 SMNVEV (reference sequence). Trimming left V 8 bases short and J 5 bases short, with 21 bases between. The CDR3 sequence is CASATSEGLGETQYF. CDR3 bases: TGTGCCAGCGCGACTTCTGAGGGGTTAGGGGAGACCCAGTACTTC.

This clonotype was seen a few times. V is TRBV14 and J is TRBJ1-6; D gene ambiguous. CDR1 SGHDN and CDR2 FVKESK come from the germline V gene. The CDR3 consists of 12 residues. V lost 6 bases, J lost 8 bases, and 8 bases lay in between. CDR3 sequence reads: CASSIWDSPLHF. DNA for the CDR3: TGTGCCAGCAGTATTTGGGATTCACCCCTCCACTTT.